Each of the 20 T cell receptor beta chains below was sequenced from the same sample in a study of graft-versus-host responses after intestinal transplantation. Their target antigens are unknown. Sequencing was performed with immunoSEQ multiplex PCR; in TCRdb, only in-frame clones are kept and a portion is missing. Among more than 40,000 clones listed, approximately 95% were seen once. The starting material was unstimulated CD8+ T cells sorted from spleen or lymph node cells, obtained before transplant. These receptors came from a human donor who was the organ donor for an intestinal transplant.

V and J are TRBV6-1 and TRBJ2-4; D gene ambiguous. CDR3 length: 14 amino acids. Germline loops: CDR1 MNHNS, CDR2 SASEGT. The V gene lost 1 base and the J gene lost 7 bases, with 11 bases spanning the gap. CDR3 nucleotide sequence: TGTGCCAGCAGTGAAGGTCCGGGTATGAACATTCAGTACTTC. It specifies CASSEGPGMNIQYF.

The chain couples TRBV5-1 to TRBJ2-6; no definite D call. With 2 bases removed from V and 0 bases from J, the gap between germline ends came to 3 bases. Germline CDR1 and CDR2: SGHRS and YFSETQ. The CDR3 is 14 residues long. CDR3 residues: CASSLSSGANVLTF. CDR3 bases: TGCGCCAGCAGCTTAAGCTCTGGGGCCAACGTCCTGACTTTC.

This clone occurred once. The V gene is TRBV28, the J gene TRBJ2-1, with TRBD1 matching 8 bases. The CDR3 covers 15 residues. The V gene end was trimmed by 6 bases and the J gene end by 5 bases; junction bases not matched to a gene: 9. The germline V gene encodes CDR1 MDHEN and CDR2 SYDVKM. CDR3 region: CASRPDREGHNEQFF. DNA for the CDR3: TGTGCCAGCAGACCGGACAGGGAAGGCCACAATGAGCAGTTCTTC.

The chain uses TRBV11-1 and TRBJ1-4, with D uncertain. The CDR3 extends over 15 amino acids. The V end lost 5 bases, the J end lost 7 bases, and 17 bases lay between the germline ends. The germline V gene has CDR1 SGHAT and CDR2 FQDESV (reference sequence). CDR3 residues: CASSPPDQMGEKLFF. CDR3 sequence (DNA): TGTGCCAGCAGCCCTCCCGACCAGATGGGTGAAAAACTGTTTTTT.

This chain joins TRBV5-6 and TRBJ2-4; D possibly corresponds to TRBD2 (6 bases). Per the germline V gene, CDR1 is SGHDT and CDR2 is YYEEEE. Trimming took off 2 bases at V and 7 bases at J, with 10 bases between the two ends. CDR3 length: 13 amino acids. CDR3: CASSFGGKNIQYF. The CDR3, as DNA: TGTGCCAGCAGCTTCGGAGGGAAGAACATTCAGTACTTC. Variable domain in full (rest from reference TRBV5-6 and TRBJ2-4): DAGVTQSPTHLIKTRGQQVTLRCSPKSGHDTVSWYQQALGQGPQFIFQYYEEEERQRGNFPDRFSGHQFPNYSSELNVNALLLGDSALYLCASSFGGKNIQYFGAGTRLSVL.

CDR3 nucleotides: TGTGCCTGGAGTGCCTTAAATGTGTTTGGGAGCCTAAACACAGATACGCAGTATTTT. This encodes CAWSALNVFGSLNTDTQYF. This chain connects TRBV30 to TRBJ2-3; D might be TRBD2 (5 bases). V was clipped by 1 base and J by 2 bases, with 25 bases between them. Germline assignment: CDR1 GTSNPN and CDR2 SVGIG (reference sequence). This CDR3 is 19 amino acids long.

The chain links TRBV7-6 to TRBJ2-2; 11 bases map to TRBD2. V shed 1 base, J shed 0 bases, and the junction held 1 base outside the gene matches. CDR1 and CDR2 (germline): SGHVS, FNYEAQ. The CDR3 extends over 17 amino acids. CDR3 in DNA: TGTGCCAGCAGCTTAGTTAGCGGGGGGGCGAACACCGGGGAGCTGTTTTTT. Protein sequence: CASSLVSGGANTGELFF.

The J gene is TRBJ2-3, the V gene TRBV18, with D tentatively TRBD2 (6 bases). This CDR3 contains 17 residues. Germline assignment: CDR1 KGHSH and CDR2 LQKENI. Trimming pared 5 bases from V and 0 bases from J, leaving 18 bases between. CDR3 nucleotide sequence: TGTGCCAGCTCAGAGATCCCGGGACTGGAGAGCACAGATACGCAGTATTTT. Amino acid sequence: CASSEIPGLESTDTQYF.

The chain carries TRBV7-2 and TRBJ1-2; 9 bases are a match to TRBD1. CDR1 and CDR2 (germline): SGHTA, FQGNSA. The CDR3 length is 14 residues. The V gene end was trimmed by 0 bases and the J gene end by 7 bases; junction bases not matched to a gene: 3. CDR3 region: CASSLAGTGSGYTF. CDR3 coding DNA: TGTGCCAGCAGCTTAGCTGGGACAGGGTCTGGCTACACCTTC.

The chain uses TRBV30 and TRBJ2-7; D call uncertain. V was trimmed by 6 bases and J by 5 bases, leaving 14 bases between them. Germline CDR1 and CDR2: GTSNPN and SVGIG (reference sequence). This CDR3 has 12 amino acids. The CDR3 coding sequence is TGTGCCTGTACAGCAGGCGGCCACGAGCAGTACTTC. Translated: CACTAGGHEQYF.

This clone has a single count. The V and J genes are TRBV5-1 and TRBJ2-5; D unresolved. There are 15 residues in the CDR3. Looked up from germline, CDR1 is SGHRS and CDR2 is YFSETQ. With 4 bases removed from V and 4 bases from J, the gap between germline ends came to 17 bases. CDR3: CASSPPTSVPETQYF. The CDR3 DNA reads TGCGCCAGCAGCCCACCTACCAGCGTCCCAGAGACCCAGTACTTC.

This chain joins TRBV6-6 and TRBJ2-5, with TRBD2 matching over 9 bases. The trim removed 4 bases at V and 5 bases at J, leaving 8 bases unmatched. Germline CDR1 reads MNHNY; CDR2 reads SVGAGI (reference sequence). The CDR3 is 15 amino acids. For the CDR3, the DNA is TGTGCCAGCAGTTTGGTAGCGGGGGAGGGGGAGACCCAGTACTTC. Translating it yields CASSLVAGEGETQYF.

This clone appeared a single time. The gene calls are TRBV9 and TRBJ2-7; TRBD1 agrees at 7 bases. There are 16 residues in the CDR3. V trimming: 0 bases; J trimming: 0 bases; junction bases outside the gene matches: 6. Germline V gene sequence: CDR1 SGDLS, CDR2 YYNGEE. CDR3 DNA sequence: TGTGCCAGCAGCGTAGGAGGACAGGCGAGCTCCTACGAGCAGTACTTC. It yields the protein CASSVGGQASSYEQYF. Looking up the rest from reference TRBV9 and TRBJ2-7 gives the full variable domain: DSGVTQTPKHLITATGQRVTLRCSPRSGDLSVYWYQQSLDQGLQFLIQYYNGEERAKGNILERFSAQQFPDLHSELNLSSLELGDSALYFCASSVGGQASSYEQYFGPGTRLTVT.

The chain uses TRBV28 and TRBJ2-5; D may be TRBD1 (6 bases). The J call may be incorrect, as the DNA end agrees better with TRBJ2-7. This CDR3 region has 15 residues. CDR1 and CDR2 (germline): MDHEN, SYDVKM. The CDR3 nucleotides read TGTGCCAGCAGTCCAACAGGGACGCTCGTCTACGAGCAGTACTTC. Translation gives CASSPTGTLVYEQYF.

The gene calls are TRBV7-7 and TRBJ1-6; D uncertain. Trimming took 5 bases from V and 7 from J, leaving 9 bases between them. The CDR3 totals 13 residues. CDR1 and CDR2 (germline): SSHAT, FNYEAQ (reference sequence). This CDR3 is CASSPGLNSPLHF. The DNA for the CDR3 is TGTGCCAGCAGCCCCGGACTAAATTCACCCCTCCACTTT.

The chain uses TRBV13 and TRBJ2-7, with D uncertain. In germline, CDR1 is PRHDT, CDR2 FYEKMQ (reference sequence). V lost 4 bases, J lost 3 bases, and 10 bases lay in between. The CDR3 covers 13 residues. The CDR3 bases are TGTGCCAGCAGCTCCGCTGGGCACTACGAGCAGTACTTC. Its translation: CASSSAGHYEQYF.

The CDR3 region is CASALAGAYNEQFF. The CDR3 bases are TGCGCCAGCGCGCTAGCGGGGGCCTACAATGAGCAGTTCTTC. The chain links TRBV4-1 to TRBJ2-1, with 10 positions matching TRBD2. The CDR3 spans 14 residues. V trimming: 8 bases; J trimming: 2 bases; junction bases outside the gene matches: 3. CDR1 and CDR2 (germline): MGHRA, YSYEKL.

As DNA, the CDR3 is TGTGCCAGCAGCTCCACCCGGCGGGGGCTCTCCTACAATGAGCAGTTCTTC. Amino acid sequence: CASSSTRRGLSYNEQFF. The genes are TRBV13 and TRBJ2-1; perhaps TRBD2 as D (7 bases). Deletions cut 4 bases from V and 0 bases from J, with 16 bases between. Germline CDR1 and CDR2: PRHDT and FYEKMQ (reference sequence). The CDR3 length is 17 residues.

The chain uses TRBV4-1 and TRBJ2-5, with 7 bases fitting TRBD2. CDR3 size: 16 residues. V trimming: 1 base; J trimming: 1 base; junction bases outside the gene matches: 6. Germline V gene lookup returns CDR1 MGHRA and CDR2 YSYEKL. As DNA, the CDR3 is TGCGCCAGCAGCCAAGGCGGGGGAGGCTCCCAAGAGACCCAGTACTTC. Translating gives CASSQGGGGSQETQYF.

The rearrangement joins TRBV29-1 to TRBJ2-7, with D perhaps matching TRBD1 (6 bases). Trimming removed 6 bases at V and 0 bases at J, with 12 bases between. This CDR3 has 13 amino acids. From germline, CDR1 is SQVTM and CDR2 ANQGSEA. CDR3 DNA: TGCAGCGTGCTTCGGGACAACTCCTACGAGCAGTACTTC. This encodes CSVLRDNSYEQYF.